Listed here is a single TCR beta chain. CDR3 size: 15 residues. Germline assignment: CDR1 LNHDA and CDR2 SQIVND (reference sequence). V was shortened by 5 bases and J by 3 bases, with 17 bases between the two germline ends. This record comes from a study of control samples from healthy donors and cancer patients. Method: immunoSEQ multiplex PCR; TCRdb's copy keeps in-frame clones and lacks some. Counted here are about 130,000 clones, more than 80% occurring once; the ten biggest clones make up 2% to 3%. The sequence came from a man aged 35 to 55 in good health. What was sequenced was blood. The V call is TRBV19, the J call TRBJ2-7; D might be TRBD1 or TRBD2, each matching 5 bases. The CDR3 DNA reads TGTGCCAGTAGTCTAGGGACGTTTGGTGACTACGAGCAGTACTTC. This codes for CASSLGTFGDYEQYF.